These 29 T cell receptor beta chains were sequenced from one sample in a study of T cells in Graves' hyperthyroidism and ophthalmopathy. RNA transcripts provided the source from which TCR beta CDR3 regions were amplified. HTBI primers were used for first-round RT-PCR of the TCR CDR3. In TCRdb, the multiplex PCR reads were re-called with MiXCR into one record per CDR3 protein. This table holds a few hundred thousand distinct CDR3 sequences, about 18% found once. Sequencing was carried out using blood. Receptors originate from a woman under 30 with Graves' hyperthyroidism.

This clonotype was picked up many times. The rearrangement uses TRBV24-1 and TRBJ2-2; 7 positions match TRBD1. The CDR3 contains 16 residues. Germline CDR1 is KGHDR and CDR2 is SFDVKD. Losses at the gene ends were 3 bases for V and 4 bases for J; bases not matched to a gene: 7. The CDR3 DNA is TGTGCCACCAGTGATCCGACAGGGCGAGGCACCGGGGAGCTGTTTTTT. As protein: CATSDPTGRGTGELFF.

This clonotype was seen repeatedly, ten times or more. The chain is built from TRBV2 and TRBJ1-2, with 7 bases aligning to TRBD1. The germline V gene encodes CDR1 SNHLY and CDR2 FYNNEI. V lost 7 bases and J lost 0; bases outside the gene matches: 5. The CDR3 is 14 amino acids. The CDR3 bases are TGTGCCAGCAAGGAGGGGGCGTCTAACTATGGCTACACCTTC. It codes for CASKEGASNYGYTF.

This clonotype was seen many times. CDR3 in DNA: TGTGCCAGCAGTGGACAGGGGTTCACTAGAAGGGCCGAGCAGTACTTC. This codes for CASSGQGFTRRAEQYF. The chain combines TRBV2 with TRBJ2-7; 8 bases line up with TRBD1. Germline V gene sequence: CDR1 SNHLY, CDR2 FYNNEI. There are 16 residues in the CDR3. V was pared by 4 bases and J by 6 bases, with 14 bases of the junction left unmatched. The complete variable domain, with remaining parts taken from reference TRBV2 and TRBJ2-7, reads EPEVTQTPSHQVTQMGQEVILRCVPISNHLYFYWYRQILGQKVEFLVSFYNNEISEKSEIFDDQFSVERPDGSNFTLKIRSTKLEDSAMYFCASSGQGFTRRAEQYFGPGTRLTVT.

This clonotype has a count of ten or more. This chain uses TRBV25-1 with TRBJ1-2; 8 bases agree with TRBD1. The CDR3 is 13 amino acids. V trimming: 4 bases; J trimming: 7 bases; junction bases outside the gene matches: 5. Per the germline V gene, CDR1 is MGHDK and CDR2 is SYGVNS. The CDR3 region is CASSARGRSGYTF. The CDR3 DNA follows: TGTGCCAGCAGTGCCAGGGGGCGGTCTGGCTACACCTTC.

This clonotype has just a few counts. V is TRBV27 and J is TRBJ2-4, with unresolved D. Trimming left V 5 bases short and J 9 bases short, with 17 bases between. The germline V gene encodes CDR1 MNHEY and CDR2 SMNVEV (reference sequence). The CDR3 totals 14 residues. CDR3 nucleotide sequence: TGTGCCAGCAGTCAAACCGTATCGAATGGCATTCAGTACTTC. Its translation: CASSQTVSNGIQYF.

The J gene is TRBJ1-2, the V gene TRBV15; D is possibly TRBD1 (5 bases). Deletions cut 6 bases from V and 8 bases from J, with 16 bases between. Looked up from germline, CDR1 is LNHNV and CDR2 is YYDKDF (reference sequence). The CDR3 has 13 residues. The CDR3 reads CATRLRHRRGYTF. The DNA of the CDR3 is TGTGCCACCAGGTTACGGCACAGGAGGGGCTACACCTTC.

In its sample, this clonotype was seen many times. The chain couples TRBV6-1 to TRBJ1-2; 8 bases match TRBD1. CDR3 length: 12 amino acids. After removal of 11 bases from V and 6 bases from J, the junction contained 8 bases not matched to a gene. Germline values: CDR1 MNHNS, CDR2 SASEGT. For the CDR3, the DNA is TGTGCCTCCAACGCAGGGGGCAATGGCTACACCTTC. It codes for CASNAGGNGYTF.

Many counts were recorded for this clonotype. The chain joins TRBV6-1 to TRBJ1-6; D possibly corresponds to TRBD1 (6 bases). CDR1 and CDR2 (germline): MNHNS, SASEGT. CDR3 size: 17 residues. Deletions cut 2 bases from V and 7 bases from J, with 18 bases between. The CDR3 coding sequence is TGTGCCAGCAGTGAATTAGGGGACACAACAGGGAATTCACCCCTCCACTTT. As protein: CASSELGDTTGNSPLHF.

V and J are TRBV30 and TRBJ2-2, with a weak D call TRBD2 (6 bases). This CDR3 spans 14 amino acids. The germline gives CDR1 GTSNPN, CDR2 SVGIG (reference sequence). Trimming cost V 1 base and J 4 bases, with 10 bases left between them. Written as DNA, the CDR3 is TGTGCCTGGAGTGCGGGACTTCTCACCGGGGAGCTGTTTTTT. Residues: CAWSAGLLTGELFF.

This clonotype was observed at least ten times. This chain connects TRBV5-1 to TRBJ2-6; D remains unclear. The CDR3 is 16 residues long. The V gene's germline CDR1 is SGHRS and CDR2 YFSETQ. Trimming pared 1 base from V and 0 bases from J, leaving 8 bases between. The CDR3 protein is CASSLSPSSGANVLTF. CDR3 nucleotide sequence: TGCGCCAGCAGCTTGTCCCCCAGCTCTGGGGCCAACGTCCTGACTTTC.

This clonotype came up many times. The chain uses TRBV20-1 and TRBJ1-2; D remains ambiguous. The CDR3 runs to 12 residues. Germline values: CDR1 DFQATT, CDR2 SNEGSKA (reference sequence). Between the trimmed V and J ends, which lost 0 bases and 4 bases, there was a span of 6 bases. CDR3 in amino acids: CSARDQTYGYTF. The CDR3 region has the DNA TGCAGTGCTAGAGACCAGACCTATGGCTACACCTTC.

This clonotype was seen at least ten times. The rearrangement links TRBV7-9 to TRBJ1-2, with 9 bases that match TRBD1. CDR3 length: 14 amino acids. The V gene end was trimmed by 5 bases and the J gene end by 6 bases; junction bases not matched to a gene: 7. Germline V gene data show CDR1 as SEHNR and CDR2 as FQNEAQ (reference sequence). The CDR3 sequence: CASSLQGQGNGYTF. The CDR3 region has the DNA TGTGCCAGCAGCCTCCAGGGACAGGGTAATGGCTACACCTTC.

This clonotype was observed at least ten times. The genes are TRBV6-5 and TRBJ1-1; unclear D gene. Per germline, CDR1 MNHEY and CDR2 SVGAGI. V was cut by 3 bases and J by 2 bases, with 10 bases left in between. This CDR3 comprises 14 residues. The CDR3 nucleotides are TGTGCCAGCAGTTATAGTTCCGCAAACACTGAAGCTTTCTTT. Translated, it gives CASSYSSANTEAFF.

This chain uses TRBV2 with TRBJ2-7, with TRBD2 matching over 12 bases. This CDR3 contains 15 residues. The V gene's germline CDR1 is SNHLY and CDR2 FYNNEI. V was clipped by 6 bases and J by 5 bases; unmatched bases: 8. DNA for the CDR3: TGTGCCAGCAGAGCCGGGACTAGCGGGTCACACGAGCAGTACTTC. As protein: CASRAGTSGSHEQYF.

This clonotype appeared many times. The V call is TRBV29-1, the J call TRBJ1-1; D is undetermined. CDR3 size: 13 residues. CDR1 SQVTM and CDR2 ANQGSEA come from the germline V gene. Trimming shortened V by 4 bases and J by 1 base, and 10 bases separated the two germline ends. The chain's CDR3 is CSVVGRANTEAFF. CDR3 DNA: TGCAGCGTTGTGGGCAGAGCGAACACTGAAGCTTTCTTT.

In its sample, this clonotype was seen many times. This chain joins TRBV27 and TRBJ1-5, with D unclear. There are 13 residues in the CDR3. Germline V CDR1 and CDR2: MNHEY, SMNVEV (reference sequence). Trimming cost V 6 bases and J 6 bases, with 12 bases left between them. The CDR3, as DNA: TGTGCCAGCAGCTCCCTGCGGGGTCAGCCCCAGCATTTT. Protein sequence: CASSSLRGQPQHF.

With respect to this clonotype: A much bigger clone sits one base away, suggesting this may be a read error. The V and J genes are TRBV12-3 or TRBV12-4 and TRBJ1-1, with a tentative D call TRBD1 (5 bases). This CDR3 has 13 amino acids. CDR3 coding DNA: TGTGCCAGCAGTATCCAGGGCCTCCGTGAAGTTTTCTTT. It encodes CASSIQGLREVFF.

This clonotype was seen ten or more times. The V call is TRBV19, the J call TRBJ2-7; a possible D gene is TRBD2 (5 bases). CDR3 length: 15 amino acids. V was trimmed by 4 bases and J by 7 bases, leaving 20 bases between them. Germline-derived CDR1 and CDR2 are LNHDA and SQIVND (reference sequence). The CDR3 bases are TGTGCCAGTAGTACGGGGTCGACGACACTGTGGGAGCAGTACTTC. Residues: CASSTGSTTLWEQYF.

This clonotype was observed many times. The genes are TRBV20-1 and TRBJ1-2; D perhaps matches TRBD1 (5 bases). Between the trimmed V and J ends, which lost 4 bases and 12 bases, there was a span of 21 bases. The CDR3 is 13 residues long. Per germline, CDR1 DFQATT and CDR2 SNEGSKA (reference sequence). DNA for the CDR3: TGCAGTGCTACCCGCCCGTGGGGGGGATTGAACACCTTC. Translating gives CSATRPWGGLNTF.

Ten or more counts support this clonotype. V usage is TRBV6-2 or TRBV6-3 and J usage is TRBJ2-5, with 9 bases lining up with TRBD1. The CDR3 covers 15 residues. V shed 1 base and J 4 bases; nucleotides not matched to a gene: 4. In germline, CDR1 is MNHEY, CDR2 SVGEGT. The CDR3 DNA reads as TGTGCCAGCAGTTACTGGGACAGGGAAGGAGAGACCCAGTACTTC. Translating gives CASSYWDREGETQYF.

The chain carries TRBV6-1 and TRBJ1-1; 7 bases agree with TRBD1. CDR1 and CDR2 (germline): MNHNS, SASEGT. This CDR3 spans 12 amino acids. V shed 10 bases and J 7 bases; nucleotides not matched to a gene: 9. CDR3 sequence (DNA): TGTGCCAAGGGACAGCTGAACCTTGAAGCTTTCTTT. Translating it yields CAKGQLNLEAFF.

This clonotype was observed many times. J is TRBJ2-7 and V is TRBV6-1, with D uncertain. CDR3 length: 14 residues. The germline V gene encodes CDR1 MNHNS and CDR2 SASEGT. The ends were cut back, 4 bases at V and 0 bases at J, with 10 bases in the middle. As DNA, the CDR3 is TGTGCCAGCAGTGTCTCTGCGCTCTCCTACGAGCAGTACTTC. It is translated as CASSVSALSYEQYF.

This clonotype has ten or more counts. The chain joins TRBV12-3 or TRBV12-4 to TRBJ1-1; D might be TRBD1 (6 bases). This CDR3 is 14 amino acids long. V lost 5 bases and J 2 bases, leaving 12 bases between the germline ends. CDR3 in DNA: TGTGCCAGCAGTCATGGACAGATAAACACTGAAGCTTTCTTT. Protein product: CASSHGQINTEAFF.

At least ten counts were recorded for this clonotype. The rearrangement joins TRBV27 to TRBJ1-2; D ambiguous. The CDR3 runs to 16 residues. CDR1 is MNHEY and CDR2 is SMNVEV in the germline V gene (reference sequence). V lost 5 bases and J 4 bases, leaving 20 bases between the germline ends. The CDR3 DNA sequence: TGTGCCAGCAGTCCAGTAGCCGAGGGCCGGGGCTATGGCTACACCTTC. Translated: CASSPVAEGRGYGYTF.

This clonotype was observed at least ten times. CDR3: CASSWTRTEAFF. Written as DNA, the CDR3 is TGTGCCAGCAGCTGGACCAGGACTGAAGCTTTCTTT. The V gene is TRBV12-3 or TRBV12-4, the J gene TRBJ1-1; D gene unclear. CDR3 size: 12 residues. V was pared by 6 bases and J by 5 bases, with 10 bases between.

This clonotype showed up many times. V gene TRBV12-3 or TRBV12-4 combines with J gene TRBJ2-5; 7 nucleotides line up with TRBD1. V dropped 4 bases and J dropped 2; count of bases not matched to a gene: 7. This CDR3 has 15 amino acids. The CDR3 sequence is CASSSKTGKQETQYF. The CDR3 DNA reads TGTGCCAGCAGTTCCAAGACAGGGAAACAAGAGACCCAGTACTTC.

This clonotype appeared many times. The chain employs TRBV4-2 and TRBJ2-5; D gene uncertain. Trimming shortened V by 1 base and J by 5 bases, and 8 bases separated the two germline ends. CDR1 and CDR2 (germline): LGHNA, YNFKEQ. This CDR3 contains 13 residues. The CDR3 here is CASSQALRETQYF. The CDR3 bases are TGTGCCAGCAGCCAAGCCCTCCGGGAGACCCAGTACTTC.

This clonotype was seen repeatedly, ten times or more. The chain has TRBV5-1 and TRBJ1-5; tentatively, D is TRBD1 (6 bases). CDR3 size: 14 residues. Trimming removed 8 bases from V and 4 bases from J, with 16 bases in between. CDR1 is SGHRS, CDR2 YFSETQ, per germline. Here the CDR3 DNA reads TGCGCCAGTTCACCCGGGACACCAAATCAGCCCCAGCATTTT. Its translation is CASSPGTPNQPQHF.

This clonotype was seen many times. V is TRBV20-1 and J is TRBJ2-7; D gene ambiguous. The CDR3 has 14 residues. The V end lost 4 bases, the J end lost 3 bases, and 16 bases lay between the germline ends. Germline values: CDR1 DFQATT, CDR2 SNEGSKA (reference sequence). CDR3 residues: CSANDPTIGYEQYF. CDR3 nucleotide sequence: TGCAGTGCTAACGATCCCACGATAGGCTACGAGCAGTACTTC.